The sequence of this T cell receptor (beta chain) was determined in a study of blood T cell repertoires in COVID-19. Study-wide background: From the United States, Italy and Spain came samples of acute and convalescent COVID-19. T cells, B-cell-depleted T cells, or PBMCs supplied cDNA or gDNA.

This clone was observed once. Participants spanned ages about 18 to 90 years and resided in around 25 US areas. This CDR3 is 13 amino acids long. Germline V gene data show CDR1 as LNHDA and CDR2 as SQIVND (reference sequence). V lost 7 bases to trimming and J lost 4 bases; unmatched junction nucleotides: 6. The data were produced by immunoSEQ multiplex PCR, yet TCRdb's version contains in-frame clones alone and is incomplete. There are around 140,000 clones in the sample; approximately 87% occur only once, and under 4.5% lies in the top ten. Source material: PBMCs or T cells enriched from blood (not recorded which). This chain links TRBV19 with TRBJ1-2; 7 positions agree with TRBD1. The sequence was collected from a man in his fifties in a cohort exposed to, infected with or recovered from COVID-19 (not recorded which). The CDR3 sequence is CASTGTAGYGYTF. CDR3 bases: TGTGCCAGTACAGGGACAGCCGGCTATGGCTACACCTTC.